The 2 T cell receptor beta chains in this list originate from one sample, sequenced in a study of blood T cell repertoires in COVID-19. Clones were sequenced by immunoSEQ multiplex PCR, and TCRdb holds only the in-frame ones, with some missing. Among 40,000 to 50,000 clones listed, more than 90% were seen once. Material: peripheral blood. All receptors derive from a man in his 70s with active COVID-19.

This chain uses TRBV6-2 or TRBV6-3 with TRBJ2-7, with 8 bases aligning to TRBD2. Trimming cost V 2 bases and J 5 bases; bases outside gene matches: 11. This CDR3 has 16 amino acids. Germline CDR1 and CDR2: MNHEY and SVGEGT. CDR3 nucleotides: TGTGCCAGCAGTTACACTCCGGGGGGGCCGCGGAACGAGCAGTACTTC. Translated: CASSYTPGGPRNEQYF.

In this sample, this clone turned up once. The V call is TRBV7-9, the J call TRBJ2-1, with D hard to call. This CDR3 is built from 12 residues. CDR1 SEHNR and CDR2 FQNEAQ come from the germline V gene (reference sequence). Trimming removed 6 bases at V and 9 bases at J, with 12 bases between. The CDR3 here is CASRQISGEQFF. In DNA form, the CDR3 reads TGTGCCAGCAGACAAATCAGTGGTGAGCAGTTCTTC.